The 16 T cell receptor beta chains below come from one sample, sequenced in a study of blood T cell repertoires in COVID-19. Here immunoSEQ multiplex PCR was the method, and the copy in TCRdb shows in-frame clones only, minus some. The repertoire consists of 120,000 to 150,000 clones, with roughly 84% occurring once and the leading ten covering about 2.8%. The sample was peripheral blood. These receptors were obtained from a human donor with acute or convalescent COVID-19. The donor label of this sample is uncertain.

This chain uses TRBV2 with TRBJ1-5, with 7 bases that match TRBD1. Germline CDR1 and CDR2: SNHLY and FYNNEI. This CDR3 spans 17 amino acids. J was trimmed by 1 base and V by 6 bases; bases with no gene match: 12. CDR3 residues: CASSVDREKGSNQPQHF. For the CDR3, the DNA is TGTGCCAGCAGCGTCGACAGGGAGAAAGGGAGCAATCAGCCCCAGCATTTT.

This clone was recorded once. The rearrangement links TRBV4-2 to TRBJ2-1; perhaps TRBD1 as D (6 bases). The CDR3 consists of 14 residues. Germline-derived CDR1 and CDR2 are LGHNA and YNFKEQ. Trimming took 6 bases from V and 5 from J, leaving 14 bases between them. CDR3 sequence: CASRPEGQHNEQFF. CDR3 sequence (DNA): TGTGCCAGCAGACCAGAGGGACAACACAATGAGCAGTTCTTC.

The chain links TRBV20-1 to TRBJ2-1, with D hard to call. The CDR3 has 10 residues. V was pared by 6 bases and J by 10 bases, with 10 bases between. Germline V lookup: CDR1 DFQATT, CDR2 SNEGSKA (reference sequence). CDR3: CSALRAEQFF. In nucleotides, the CDR3 is TGCAGTGCCCTTAGAGCAGAGCAGTTCTTC.

The genes are TRBV5-4 and TRBJ2-1, with D maybe TRBD2 (6 bases). Trimming removed 3 bases from V and 0 bases from J, with 13 bases in between. The germline V gene encodes CDR1 SGHNT and CDR2 YYREEE (reference sequence). This CDR3 spans 16 amino acids. The CDR3 protein is CASSSSGRSSYNEQFF. The CDR3 bases are TGTGCCAGCAGCTCCTCTGGGAGGAGCTCCTACAATGAGCAGTTCTTC.

This clone was found many times. The chain joins TRBV7-2 to TRBJ2-7; 10 bases match TRBD1. The CDR3 sequence is 16 residues long. The trim removed 5 bases at V and 3 bases at J, leaving 10 bases unmatched. CDR1 is SGHTA, CDR2 FQGNSA, per germline. This chain's CDR3 is CASSQGQGLGIYEQYF. CDR3 coding DNA: TGTGCCAGCAGCCAGGGACAGGGGCTTGGGATCTACGAGCAGTACTTC.

The chain recombines TRBV25-1 with TRBJ2-2, with D possibly being TRBD2 (5 bases). The CDR3 runs 13 residues. V dropped 5 bases and J dropped 7 bases, with 11 bases sitting between them. Germline V CDR1 and CDR2: MGHDK, SYGVNS. The CDR3 region has the DNA TGTGCCAGCAGTTCCGGGATTAACGGGGAGCTGTTTTTT. This translates into CASSSGINGELFF.

The chain carries TRBV5-1 and TRBJ1-4; D unresolved. The ends were cut back, 6 bases at V and 6 bases at J, with 12 bases in the middle. The CDR3 loop spans 13 amino acids. Germline loops: CDR1 SGHRS, CDR2 YFSETQ. CDR3 loop: CASNLSPDEKLFF. The CDR3 nucleotides are TGCGCCAGCAATCTCAGTCCAGATGAAAAACTGTTTTTT.

This clone has a handful of counts. The CDR3 DNA is TGTGCCAGCAGCCCTTGGACAGGGAGCTCCTACAATGAGCAGTTCTTC. It yields the protein CASSPWTGSSYNEQFF. The chain employs TRBV14 and TRBJ2-1; 8 bases map to TRBD1. CDR1 is SGHDN, CDR2 FVKESK, per germline. The CDR3 contains 16 residues. V was pared by 4 bases and J by 0 bases, with 5 bases of the junction left unmatched. The full variable domain, completed using reference TRBV14 and TRBJ2-1, is EAGVTQFPSHSVIEKGQTVTLRCDPISGHDNLYWYRRVMGKEIKFLLHFVKESKQDESGMPNNRFLAERTGGTYSTLKVQPAELEDSGVYFCASSPWTGSSYNEQFFGPGTRLTVL.

As concerns this clone: This sample includes further DNA sequences coding for the same CDR3. The V and J genes are TRBV11-3 and TRBJ1-1; TRBD1 matches at 10 bases. Germline V lookup: CDR1 SGHNT, CDR2 YENEEA. With V trimmed by 5 bases and J by 5 bases, 5 bases remained unmatched. The CDR3 is made up of 14 amino acids. The CDR3 coding sequence is TGTGCCAGCAGCCTTGGGACAGGGGTAACTGAAGCTTTCTTT. The encoded protein is CASSLGTGVTEAFF.

V and J are TRBV28 and TRBJ1-1, with D perhaps matching TRBD1 (6 bases). The CDR3 has 13 residues. V lost 6 bases to trimming and J lost 8 bases, with 16 bases between them. CDR1 MDHEN and CDR2 SYDVKM come from the germline V gene. CDR3 residues: CASSPPGAREAFF. The DNA for the CDR3 is TGTGCCAGCAGCCCGCCAGGGGCGCGGGAAGCTTTCTTT.

The chain carries TRBV7-2 and TRBJ2-5; maybe TRBD1 (5 bases). Germline V gives CDR1 SGHTA, CDR2 FQGNSA. The CDR3 covers 17 residues. V shed 0 bases and J shed 2 bases, with 16 bases lying between them. The CDR3 nucleotides read TGTGCCAGCAGCTTAGCTCCCCGACAGTTACGGCAAGAGACCCAGTACTTC. As protein: CASSLAPRQLRQETQYF.

V usage is TRBV27 and J usage is TRBJ2-7; tentative D call: TRBD2 (6 bases). The germline V gene has CDR1 MNHEY and CDR2 SMNVEV (reference sequence). Trimming stripped 6 bases from V and 3 bases from J, with 21 bases between. CDR3 length: 16 residues. The CDR3 DNA is TGTGCCAGCAGGGATCAGGAGACGGGAGCGCACTACGAGCAGTACGTC. Translated: CASRDQETGAHYEQYV.

This chain joins TRBV29-1 and TRBJ2-1; TRBD2 matches at 12 bases. The germline V gene encodes CDR1 SQVTM and CDR2 ANQGSEA. The CDR3 sequence is 15 residues long. The V segment lost 6 bases and the J segment 8 bases; nucleotides outside the gene matches: 11. CDR3 bases: TGCAGCGTCTCGAGACTAGCGGGAGTTGGAGATGAGCAGTTCTTC. Translated: CSVSRLAGVGDEQFF.

This chain links TRBV7-5 with TRBJ2-3; the table names TRBD2, a call not compared with the DNA. TRBV7-5 is a pseudogene. CDR3 length: 17 amino acids. The CDR3: CARSLVITSGSTDTQYF. In nucleotides, the CDR3 is TGTGCCAGAAGCTTAGTAATCACTAGCGGGAGCACAGATACGCAGTATTTT.

This chain joins TRBV9 and TRBJ1-3; no clear D gene. Trimming cost V 3 bases and J 3 bases, with 16 bases left between them. Germline CDR1 is SGDLS and CDR2 is YYNGEE. The CDR3 has 16 residues. In nucleotides, the CDR3 is TGTGCCAGCAGCGAGAGTCCCGGGTATAGTGGAAACACCATATATTTT. Protein sequence: CASSESPGYSGNTIYF.

The V gene is TRBV7-8, the J gene TRBJ1-5; D is unresolved. There are 16 residues in the CDR3. Germline lookup yields CDR1 SGHVS and CDR2 FQNEAQ. V lost 5 bases and J lost 0, with 14 bases in between. The CDR3 is CASSGHSADSNQPQHF. DNA for the CDR3: TGTGCCAGCAGCGGTCACTCGGCGGATAGCAATCAGCCCCAGCATTTT.